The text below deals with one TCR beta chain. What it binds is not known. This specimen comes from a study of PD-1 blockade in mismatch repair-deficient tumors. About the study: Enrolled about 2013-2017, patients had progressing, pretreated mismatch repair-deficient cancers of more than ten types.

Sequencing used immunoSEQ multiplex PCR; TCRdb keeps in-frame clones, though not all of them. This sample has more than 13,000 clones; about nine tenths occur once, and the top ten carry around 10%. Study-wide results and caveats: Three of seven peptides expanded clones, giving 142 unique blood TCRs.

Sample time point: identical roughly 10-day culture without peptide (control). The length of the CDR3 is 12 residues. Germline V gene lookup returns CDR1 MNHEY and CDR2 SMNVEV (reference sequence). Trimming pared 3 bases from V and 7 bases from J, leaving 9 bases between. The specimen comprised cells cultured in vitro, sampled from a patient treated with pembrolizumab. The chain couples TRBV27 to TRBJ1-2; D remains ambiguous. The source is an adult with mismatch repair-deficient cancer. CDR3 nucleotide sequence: TGTGCCAGCAGTTTCCCCGGGTCTGGCTACACCTTC. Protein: CASSFPGSGYTF.